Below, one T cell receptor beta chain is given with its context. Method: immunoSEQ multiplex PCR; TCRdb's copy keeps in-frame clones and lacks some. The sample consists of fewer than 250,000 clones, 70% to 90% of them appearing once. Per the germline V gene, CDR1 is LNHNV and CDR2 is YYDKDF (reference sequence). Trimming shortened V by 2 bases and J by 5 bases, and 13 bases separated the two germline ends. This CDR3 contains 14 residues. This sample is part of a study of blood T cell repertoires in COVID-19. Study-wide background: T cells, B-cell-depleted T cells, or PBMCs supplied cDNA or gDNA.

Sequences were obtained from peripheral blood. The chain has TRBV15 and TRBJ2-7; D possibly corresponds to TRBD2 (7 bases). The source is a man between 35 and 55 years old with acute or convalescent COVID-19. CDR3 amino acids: CATSRISGGDEQYF. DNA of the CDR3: TGTGCCACCAGCAGAATCTCGGGGGGCGACGAGCAGTACTTC.